This T cell receptor beta chain emerged from a study of T cell changes during pregnancy in multiple sclerosis. The protocol was immunoSEQ multiplex PCR, while the TCRdb copy is restricted to in-frame clones and leaves out a portion. The sample includes about 77,000 clones, under 95% of them seen just once. There are 15 residues in the CDR3. Germline V gene data show CDR1 as LGHNT and CDR2 as FRNRAP. Trimming at V came to 5 bases and at J to 5 bases, leaving 8 bases not matched to a gene. The chain has TRBV12-5 and TRBJ2-1, with TRBD2 identical over 8 bases. Sequences were derived from peripheral blood, sampled after pregnancy. The clonotype comes from a female donor in good health, enrolled as a control in a pregnancy study. This CDR3 reads CASGQAGAGDNEQFF. The CDR3 region has the DNA TGTGCTAGTGGTCAAGCGGGAGCTGGAGACAATGAGCAGTTCTTC.